This record covers a single T cell receptor beta chain. This record belongs to a study of T cells in women clearing cervical HPV infection. About the research overall: Controls were women whose single incident HPV16 infection cleared within 12 months without precancer or cancer. Only a few women had HLA typing results available.

Prevalent HPV16 infections were excluded; only incident single HPV16 infections included. Only in-frame clones appear in the TCRdb table, and some are missing; sequencing was by immunoSEQ multiplex PCR. This repertoire comprises about 14,000 clones; its ten largest clones make up approximately 7.7%. The receptor was derived from a woman between 18 and 75 years old with a cervical HPV16 infection that either progressed to CIN3+ or cleared (not recorded which). Sequences were obtained from blood buffy coat.

The sequenced CDR3 bases are TGTGCCAGTAGTCCGGGACAGGCAATCCATAGCAATCAGCCC. Translated, it gives CASSPGQAIHSNQP. The whole CDR3 is CASSPGQAIHSNQPQHF. This chain joins TRBV19 and TRBJ1-5; TRBD1 matches 8 bases. The CDR3 is cut off 3 residues early in the read; its end comes from the germline J gene. V dropped 5 bases and J dropped 0; count of bases not matched to a gene: 9. The CDR3 has 17 residues. The germline V gene has CDR1 LNHDA and CDR2 SQIVND (reference sequence).